The sequence of this TCR beta chain was determined in a study of blood T cell repertoires in COVID-19. Generated by immunoSEQ multiplex PCR, the TCRdb table keeps only in-frame clones and is missing some. The sample comprises some 110,000 clones, 75% to 90% of which are singletons, and around 2.3% rests with the top ten. Sequencing input: peripheral blood. This clonotype was obtained from a man under 40 with acute or convalescent COVID-19.

CDR3 sequence: CATSSFRGTEAFF. The CDR3 DNA follows: TGTGCCACCAGCTCCTTCAGGGGAACTGAAGCTTTCTTT. The chain carries TRBV15 and TRBJ1-1; weak D call: TRBD1 (6 bases). The CDR3 consists of 13 residues. Between the trimmed V and J ends, which lost 5 bases and 5 bases, there was a span of 12 bases. Germline loops: CDR1 LNHNV, CDR2 YYDKDF (reference sequence).